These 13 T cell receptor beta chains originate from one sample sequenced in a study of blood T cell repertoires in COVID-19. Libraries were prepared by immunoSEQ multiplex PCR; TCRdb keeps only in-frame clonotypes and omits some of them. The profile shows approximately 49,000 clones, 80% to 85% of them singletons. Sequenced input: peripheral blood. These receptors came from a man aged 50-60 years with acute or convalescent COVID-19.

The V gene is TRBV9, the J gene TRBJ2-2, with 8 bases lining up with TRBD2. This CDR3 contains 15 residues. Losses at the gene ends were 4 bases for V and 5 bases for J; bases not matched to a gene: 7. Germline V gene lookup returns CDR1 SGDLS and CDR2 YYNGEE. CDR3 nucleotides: TGTGCCAGCAGCCTGGGCGGGGGGAATACCGGGGAGCTGTTTTTT. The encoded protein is CASSLGGGNTGELFF.

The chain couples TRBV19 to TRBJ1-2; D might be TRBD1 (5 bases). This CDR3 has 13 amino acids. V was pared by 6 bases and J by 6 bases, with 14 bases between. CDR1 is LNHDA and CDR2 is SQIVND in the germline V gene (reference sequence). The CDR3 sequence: CASSPGVGHGYTF. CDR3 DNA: TGTGCCAGTAGCCCGGGGGTGGGGCATGGCTACACCTTC.

The CDR3 spells CASSRDRGNTEAFF. The CDR3 nucleotides are TGTGCCAGCTCACGGGACAGGGGGAACACTGAAGCTTTCTTT. The gene calls are TRBV18 and TRBJ1-1, with 10 bases fitting TRBD1. Germline V gene data show CDR1 as KGHSH and CDR2 as LQKENI. Trimming took 4 bases from V and 1 from J; bases not matched to a gene: 0. The CDR3 is 14 amino acids. Filled out from reference TRBV18 and TRBJ1-1, the complete variable domain reads NAGVMQNPRHLVRRRGQEARLRCSPMKGHSHVYWYRQLPEEGLKFMVYLQKENIIDESGMPKERFSAEFPKEGPSILRIQQVVRGDSAAYFCASSRDRGNTEAFFGQGTRLTVV.

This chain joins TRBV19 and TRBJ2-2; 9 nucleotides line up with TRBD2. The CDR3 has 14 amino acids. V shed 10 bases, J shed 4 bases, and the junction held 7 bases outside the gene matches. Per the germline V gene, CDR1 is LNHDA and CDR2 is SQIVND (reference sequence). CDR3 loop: CAIGTSSPTGELFF. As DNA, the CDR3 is TGTGCCATTGGGACTAGCAGTCCCACCGGGGAGCTGTTTTTT.

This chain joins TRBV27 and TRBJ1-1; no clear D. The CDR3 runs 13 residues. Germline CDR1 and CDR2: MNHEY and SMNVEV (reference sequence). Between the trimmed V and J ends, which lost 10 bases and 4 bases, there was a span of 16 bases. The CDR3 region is CATKAHGSTEAFF. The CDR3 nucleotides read TGTGCCACAAAAGCACACGGGAGCACTGAAGCTTTCTTT.

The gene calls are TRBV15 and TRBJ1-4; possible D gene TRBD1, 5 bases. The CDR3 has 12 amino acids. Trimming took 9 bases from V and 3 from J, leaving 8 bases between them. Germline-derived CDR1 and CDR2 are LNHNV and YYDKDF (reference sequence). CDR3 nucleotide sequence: TGTGCCACAGGGGCTTCTAATGAAAAACTGTTTTTT. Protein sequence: CATGASNEKLFF.

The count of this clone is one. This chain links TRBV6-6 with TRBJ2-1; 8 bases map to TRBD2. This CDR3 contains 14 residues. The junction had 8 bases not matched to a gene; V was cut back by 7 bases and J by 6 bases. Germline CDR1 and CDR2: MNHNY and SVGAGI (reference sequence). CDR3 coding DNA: TGTGCCAGCACTCATACGGGGGGGGGCAATGAGCAGTTCTTC. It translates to CASTHTGGGNEQFF.

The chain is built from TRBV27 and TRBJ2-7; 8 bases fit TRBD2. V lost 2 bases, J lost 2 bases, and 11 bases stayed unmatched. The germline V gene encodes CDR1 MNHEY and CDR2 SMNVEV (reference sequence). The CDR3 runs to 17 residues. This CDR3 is CASSLGFGAGGTYEQYF. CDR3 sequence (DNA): TGTGCCAGCAGTTTAGGCTTCGGGGCGGGAGGTACCTACGAGCAGTACTTC.

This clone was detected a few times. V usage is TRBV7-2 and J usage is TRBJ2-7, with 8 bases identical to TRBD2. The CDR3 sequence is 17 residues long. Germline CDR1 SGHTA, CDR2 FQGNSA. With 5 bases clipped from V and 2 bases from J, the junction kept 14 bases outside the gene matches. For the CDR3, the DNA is TGTGCCAGCAGCGACCTGGTTGGAGCGGGAGTGGCCTACGAGCAGTACTTC. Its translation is CASSDLVGAGVAYEQYF.

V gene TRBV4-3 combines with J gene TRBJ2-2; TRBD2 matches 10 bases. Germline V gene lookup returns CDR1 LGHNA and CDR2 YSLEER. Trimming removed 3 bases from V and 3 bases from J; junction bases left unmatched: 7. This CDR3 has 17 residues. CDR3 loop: CASSQDSGGVDTGELFF. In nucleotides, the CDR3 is TGCGCCAGCAGCCAGGACAGCGGGGGGGTCGACACCGGGGAGCTGTTTTTT.

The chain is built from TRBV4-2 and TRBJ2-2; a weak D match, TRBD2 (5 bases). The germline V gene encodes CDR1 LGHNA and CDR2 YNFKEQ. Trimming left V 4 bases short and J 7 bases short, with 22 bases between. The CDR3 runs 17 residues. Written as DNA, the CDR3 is TGTGCCAGCAGCCTAAGACTATCCTTTGGGGTCGGCGGGGAGCTGTTTTTT. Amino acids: CASSLRLSFGVGGELFF.

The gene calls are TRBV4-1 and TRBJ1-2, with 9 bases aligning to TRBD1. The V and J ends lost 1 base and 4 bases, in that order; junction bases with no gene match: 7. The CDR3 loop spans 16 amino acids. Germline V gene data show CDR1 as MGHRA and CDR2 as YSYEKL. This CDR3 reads CASSQAPGQGIYGYTF. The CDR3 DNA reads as TGCGCCAGCAGCCAAGCCCCCGGACAGGGGATCTATGGCTACACCTTC.

CDR3 sequence: CASSEVRTGPYF. Here the CDR3 DNA reads TGCGCCAGCAGTGAAGTCCGGACAGGGCCCTACTTC. J is TRBJ2-7 and V is TRBV10-2; 8 nucleotides agree with TRBD1. The CDR3 contains 12 residues. The germline V gene has CDR1 WSHSY and CDR2 SAAADI. V lost 3 bases to trimming and J lost 13 bases; unmatched junction nucleotides: 8.